A single sample is the source of the 3 T cell receptor beta chains below, sequenced in a study of blood T cells in healthy people across ages. Primed by a sample-barcoded 5' primer and a J-beta primer mix, a second PCR proceeded for about 6 to 12 cycles. TCRdb re-called the 5' RACE reads with MiXCR, one entry per CDR3 protein. The table includes about a million distinct CDR3 sequences, about 48% detected once. Specimen: blood. Every receptor here comes from a man aged 30 to 45 in good health.

The J gene is TRBJ2-7, the V gene TRBV7-9, with D perhaps matching TRBD1 or TRBD2 (5 bases each). Germline values: CDR1 SEHNR, CDR2 FQNEAQ (reference sequence). The ends were cut back, 4 bases at V and 2 bases at J, with 15 bases in the middle. CDR3 length equals 15 residues. Here the CDR3 reads CASSSGPTLTYEQYF. For the CDR3, the DNA is TGTGCCAGCAGCTCGGGACCGACCCTGACCTACGAGCAGTACTTC.

The gene calls are TRBV6-5 and TRBJ1-4, with 9 bases matching TRBD1. The CDR3 is made up of 14 amino acids. CDR1 and CDR2 from the germline V gene are MNHEY and SVGAGI. Losses at the gene ends were 6 bases for V and 7 bases for J; bases not matched to a gene: 6. The CDR3 DNA reads TGTGCCAGCAGAAAACAGGGGGCGTTTGAAAAACTGTTTTTT. Translated, it gives CASRKQGAFEKLFF.

The rearrangement uses TRBV5-1 and TRBJ2-1, with D possibly TRBD2 on 6 matching bases. This CDR3 is 16 amino acids long. CDR1 SGHRS and CDR2 YFSETQ come from the germline V gene. With 4 bases removed from V and 1 base from J, the gap between germline ends came to 15 bases. The DNA of the CDR3 is TGCGCCAGCAGCCCACAGGAACGGGGGTCCTACAATGAGCAGTTCTTC. It encodes CASSPQERGSYNEQFF. Full variable domain (missing parts from reference TRBV5-1 and TRBJ2-1): KAGVTQTPRYLIKTRGQQVTLSCSPISGHRSVSWYQQTPGQGLQFLFEYFSETQRNKGNFPGRFSGRQFSNSRSEMNVSTLELGDSALYLCASSPQERGSYNEQFFGPGTRLTVL.